The 29 T cell receptor beta chains in this list originate from one sample, sequenced in a study of glioma-infiltrating T cells after dendritic cell vaccination. Here immunoSEQ multiplex PCR was the method, and the copy in TCRdb shows in-frame clones only, minus some. The sample shows 60,000 to 70,000 clones, approximately 78% of them seen only once. The material was blood, obtained before dendritic cell vaccination. All receptors derive from a human donor with glioblastoma.

The J gene is TRBJ2-7, the V gene TRBV11-3; D gene ambiguous. V was shortened by 4 bases and J by 7 bases, with 17 bases between the two germline ends. This CDR3 has 14 residues. Germline values: CDR1 SGHNT, CDR2 YENEEA. In nucleotides, the CDR3 is TGTGCCAGCAGCTCCTCCTGGGCTGGTTGGGAGCAGTACTTC. Protein sequence: CASSSSWAGWEQYF.

V gene TRBV5-6 combines with J gene TRBJ1-2; D remains ambiguous. The germline V gene encodes CDR1 SGHDT and CDR2 YYEEEE. Trimming took off 1 base at V and 7 bases at J, with 14 bases between the two ends. This CDR3 has 14 residues. The DNA of the CDR3 is TGTGCCAGCAGCTTGACGGGAAACTATGGTGGCTACACCTTC. This sequence encodes CASSLTGNYGGYTF.

This clone was detected only a few times. The chain combines TRBV7-9 with TRBJ1-3; D gene unclear. Trimming cost V 5 bases and J 8 bases, with 10 bases left between them. Germline loops: CDR1 SEHNR, CDR2 FQNEAQ (reference sequence). The CDR3 contains 12 residues. The CDR3 protein is CASSLTGHTIYF. The CDR3 nucleotides read TGTGCCAGCAGCCTCACGGGTCACACCATATATTTT.

The genes are TRBV2 and TRBJ1-1; a weak D match, TRBD1 (6 bases). V was trimmed by 3 bases and J by 3 bases, leaving 8 bases between them. The CDR3 extends over 13 amino acids. Germline V lookup: CDR1 SNHLY, CDR2 FYNNEI. CDR3 DNA sequence: TGTGCCAGCAGTGATAGGGGGTACACTGAAGCTTTCTTT. Translated: CASSDRGYTEAFF.

The chain recombines TRBV29-1 with TRBJ1-2, with D unclear. Germline CDR1 SQVTM, CDR2 ANQGSEA. CDR3 length: 13 amino acids. The V gene lost 6 bases and the J gene lost 1 base, with 12 bases spanning the gap. CDR3 sequence reads: CSVRRVDNYGYTF. The CDR3 nucleotides read TGCAGCGTCCGGAGGGTAGATAACTATGGCTACACCTTC. Based on the CDR3 plus reference TRBV29-1 and TRBJ1-2, the full variable domain is SAVISQKPSRDICQRGTSLTIQCQVDSQVTMMFWYRQQPGQSLTLIATANQGSEATYESGFVIDKFPISRPNLTFSTLTVSNMSPEDSSIYLCSVRRVDNYGYTFGSGTRLTVV.

The chain is built from TRBV4-3 and TRBJ1-2; 7 bases match TRBD1. The V gene's germline CDR1 is LGHNA and CDR2 YSLEER. V shed 4 bases and J 1 base; nucleotides not matched to a gene: 6. The CDR3 consists of 15 residues. The DNA for the CDR3 is TGCGCCAGCAGCCGCCCGGGACAGCGTAACTATGGCTACACCTTC. Protein: CASSRPGQRNYGYTF.

This clone was detected only a few times. J is TRBJ1-2 and V is TRBV6-1; a possible D gene is TRBD1 (6 bases). Trimming cost V 4 bases and J 7 bases, with 13 bases left between them. The CDR3 runs to 13 residues. Per germline, CDR1 MNHNS and CDR2 SASEGT. This CDR3 reads CASSASTGPGYTF. The CDR3 DNA sequence: TGTGCCAGCAGTGCCTCGACAGGCCCTGGCTACACCTTC.

The gene calls are TRBV5-1 and TRBJ2-7; D is ambiguous. The CDR3 runs 15 residues. Per the germline V gene, CDR1 is SGHRS and CDR2 is YFSETQ. Trimming shortened V by 4 bases and J by 0 bases, and 14 bases separated the two germline ends. The chain's CDR3 is CASSLTKPSSYEQYF. The CDR3 DNA sequence: TGCGCCAGCAGCCTCACCAAGCCTTCCTCCTACGAGCAGTACTTC.

The chain employs TRBV6-5 and TRBJ2-7; tentative D call: TRBD2 (5 bases). This CDR3 contains 15 residues. The V and J ends lost 2 bases and 1 base respectively, with 12 bases between them. Germline values: CDR1 MNHEY, CDR2 SVGAGI. The CDR3 coding sequence is TGTGCCAGCAGTTACAACGGGGATACGTCCTACGAGCAGTACTTC. Protein: CASSYNGDTSYEQYF.

The gene calls are TRBV27 and TRBJ2-5; 8 bases fit TRBD1. The end of the DNA fits TRBJ2-7 better, so the J call may be wrong. The CDR3 has 15 residues. Germline V lookup: CDR1 MNHEY, CDR2 SMNVEV (reference sequence). CDR3 sequence: CASSLGRGRHYEQYF. DNA for the CDR3: TGTGCCAGCAGTTTAGGCAGGGGGCGTCACTACGAGCAGTACTTC.

The chain uses TRBV7-9 and TRBJ1-5; TRBD1 might be the D (5 bases). The CDR3 consists of 14 residues. Germline CDR1 SEHNR, CDR2 FQNEAQ (reference sequence). The germline V and J ends were trimmed by 6 bases and 3 bases, with 12 bases remaining between them. The CDR3 loop is CASSRDSFNQPQHF. CDR3 coding DNA: TGTGCCAGCAGTCGTGACAGTTTCAATCAGCCCCAGCATTTT. The whole variable domain, remainder taken from reference TRBV7-9 and TRBJ1-5, is DTGVSQNPRHKITKRGQNVTFRCDPISEHNRLYWYRQTLGQGPEFLTYFQNEAQLEKSRLLSDRFSAERPKGSFSTLEIQRTEQGDSAMYLCASSRDSFNQPQHFGDGTRLSIL.

This chain links TRBV2 with TRBJ2-7, with D unclear. Per germline, CDR1 SNHLY and CDR2 FYNNEI. Trimming took 8 bases from V and 3 from J, leaving 11 bases between them. The CDR3 is made up of 12 amino acids. The CDR3 protein is CASLSEVYEQYF. The CDR3 DNA reads TGTGCCAGCCTCAGCGAAGTCTACGAGCAGTACTTC.

The V and J genes are TRBV27 and TRBJ2-7; 7 positions match TRBD1. The CDR3 has 14 residues. The V segment lost 5 bases and the J segment 2 bases; nucleotides outside the gene matches: 6. In germline, CDR1 is MNHEY, CDR2 SMNVEV (reference sequence). CDR3 sequence reads: CASSVRQGAYEQYF. As DNA, the CDR3 is TGTGCCAGCAGTGTCCGACAGGGAGCCTACGAGCAGTACTTC.

This clone was seen more than once but under ten times. The chain employs TRBV6-1 and TRBJ1-3; D is undetermined. This CDR3 has 13 residues. CDR1 and CDR2 from the germline V gene are MNHNS and SASEGT. Deletions cut 10 bases from V and 1 base from J, with 11 bases between. CDR3 DNA: TGTGCCATCAAAACGGTATCTGGAAACACCATATATTTT. Translated, it gives CAIKTVSGNTIYF.

The rearrangement joins TRBV6-5 to TRBJ1-1; tentatively, D is TRBD1 (6 bases). In germline, CDR1 is MNHEY, CDR2 SVGAGI. The ends were cut back, 6 bases at V and 7 bases at J, with 12 bases in the middle. The CDR3 contains 12 residues. CDR3 DNA: TGTGCCAGCAGGAGGGGGGGTGTTGAAGCTTTCTTT. This codes for CASRRGGVEAFF.

The chain combines TRBV19 with TRBJ1-2; TRBD1 matches at 8 bases. V was clipped by 5 bases and J by 5 bases; unmatched bases: 10. Per the germline V gene, CDR1 is LNHDA and CDR2 is SQIVND (reference sequence). The CDR3 totals 15 residues. The CDR3 DNA sequence: TGTGCCAGTAGTCCAAGACAGGGGTTGAATTATGGCTACACCTTC. Its protein product is CASSPRQGLNYGYTF.

This rearrangement joins TRBV19 to TRBJ1-6, with D possibly TRBD1 on 6 matching bases. This CDR3 has 13 residues. CDR1 and CDR2 from the germline V gene are LNHDA and SQIVND (reference sequence). Trimming stripped 10 bases from V and 10 bases from J, with 17 bases between. The CDR3 DNA follows: TGTGCCACCGCTTCAGGGGCTAGCTCACCCCTCCACTTT. It encodes CATASGASSPLHF.

V and J are TRBV4-1 and TRBJ1-1; D gene ambiguous. In germline, CDR1 is MGHRA, CDR2 YSYEKL. The ends were cut back, 1 base at V and 1 base at J, with 7 bases in the middle. CDR3 length equals 14 residues. Here the CDR3 reads CASSQVSGNTEAFF. The CDR3 DNA is TGCGCCAGCAGCCAAGTGTCAGGGAACACTGAAGCTTTCTTT.

This sequence joins TRBV28 and TRBJ1-2; TRBD1 is a possible D gene (6 bases). The ends were cut back, 8 bases at V and 2 bases at J, with 18 bases in the middle. There are 15 residues in the CDR3. Germline CDR1 and CDR2: MDHEN and SYDVKM. The CDR3 is CASLPSGQRNYGYTF. The CDR3 DNA follows: TGTGCCAGCCTTCCATCCGGACAGAGAAACTATGGCTACACCTTC.

The rearrangement joins TRBV4-1 to TRBJ1-2; D remains unclear. The CDR3 has 14 residues. In germline, CDR1 is MGHRA, CDR2 YSYEKL. Trimming removed 4 bases at V and 0 bases at J, with 9 bases between. CDR3 protein: CASSLTTANYGYTF. DNA of the CDR3: TGCGCCAGCAGCCTGACAACTGCTAACTATGGCTACACCTTC.

V and J are TRBV5-6 and TRBJ1-1, with TRBD1 identical over 8 bases. The CDR3 loop spans 13 amino acids. Germline V gene sequence: CDR1 SGHDT, CDR2 YYEEEE. V gave up 4 bases and J gave up 6 bases; unmatched junction bases: 5. CDR3 region: CASSLQGGAEAFF. CDR3 nucleotide sequence: TGTGCCAGCAGCCTACAGGGGGGAGCTGAAGCTTTCTTT. Combining the CDR3 with reference TRBV5-6 and TRBJ1-1 gives the whole variable domain DAGVTQSPTHLIKTRGQQVTLRCSPKSGHDTVSWYQQALGQGPQFIFQYYEEEERQRGNFPDRFSGHQFPNYSSELNVNALLLGDSALYLCASSLQGGAEAFFGQGTRLTVV.

The chain uses TRBV19 and TRBJ1-2; 7 bases match TRBD1. The CDR3 covers 15 residues. J lost 4 bases, V lost 0 bases, and 5 bases had no gene match. Per germline, CDR1 LNHDA and CDR2 SQIVND (reference sequence). The CDR3 is CASSIDRDRFYGYTF. The CDR3 DNA follows: TGTGCCAGTAGTATAGACCGGGACAGATTCTATGGCTACACCTTC.

This sequence joins TRBV4-1 and TRBJ2-2; 11 bases line up with TRBD2. The CDR3 loop spans 16 amino acids. After removal of 4 bases from V and 1 base from J, the junction contained 2 bases not matched to a gene. The germline gives CDR1 MGHRA, CDR2 YSYEKL. CDR3 protein: CASSPGLAVNTGELFF. The CDR3 DNA is TGCGCCAGCAGCCCGGGACTAGCGGTGAACACCGGGGAGCTGTTTTTT.

V gene TRBV27 combines with J gene TRBJ2-7; possible D gene TRBD1, 5 bases. Trimming cost V 5 bases and J 4 bases, with 18 bases left between them. The CDR3 totals 15 residues. The germline gives CDR1 MNHEY, CDR2 SMNVEV (reference sequence). CDR3 nucleotide sequence: TGTGCCAGCAGTCCCAATAAACAGACAGCATACGAGCAGTACTTC. Translated: CASSPNKQTAYEQYF.

This clone showed up just once. The chain carries TRBV5-1 and TRBJ2-1; 11 bases match TRBD2. V dropped 6 bases and J dropped 10; count of bases not matched to a gene: 15. CDR1 is SGHRS and CDR2 is YFSETQ in the germline V gene. The CDR3 spans 16 residues. This CDR3 is CASIHPVTSGIGEQFF. The CDR3, as DNA: TGCGCCAGCATCCATCCTGTGACTAGCGGGATCGGCGAGCAGTTCTTC.

The chain carries TRBV5-1 and TRBJ2-1; 10 nucleotides agree with TRBD1. Germline V gives CDR1 SGHRS, CDR2 YFSETQ. Germline trimming cut 6 bases from V and 2 bases from J; bases unmatched to any gene: 5. The CDR3 totals 15 residues. CDR3 DNA sequence: TGCGCCAGCAAAGAGGGGACAGGGGCCTACAATGAGCAGTTCTTC. It yields the protein CASKEGTGAYNEQFF.

This chain uses TRBV5-8 with TRBJ1-5; 7 bases align to TRBD1. From germline, CDR1 is SGHTS and CDR2 YDEGEE. J lost 4 bases, V lost 5 bases, and 15 bases had no gene match. CDR3 length: 17 amino acids. The CDR3 nucleotides read TGTGCCAGCAGGCCGACAGGGCGAGGTTCATATAATCAGCCCCAGCATTTT. Amino acids: CASRPTGRGSYNQPQHF.

This sequence joins TRBV13 and TRBJ2-7; D possibly corresponds to TRBD2 (6 bases). CDR3 length: 15 residues. Trimming shortened V by 2 bases and J by 2 bases, and 13 bases separated the two germline ends. Germline assignment: CDR1 PRHDT and CDR2 FYEKMQ (reference sequence). The CDR3 sequence: CASSLTAGTPYEQYF. In DNA form, the CDR3 reads TGTGCCAGCAGCTTAACGGCGGGGACCCCCTACGAGCAGTACTTC.

The gene calls are TRBV7-9 and TRBJ2-2; D might be TRBD1 (5 bases). V gave up 5 bases and J gave up 3 bases, with 10 bases separating them. The germline V gene encodes CDR1 SEHNR and CDR2 FQNEAQ (reference sequence). CDR3 size: 14 residues. This CDR3 reads CASSPPRDTGELFF. The CDR3 DNA reads TGTGCCAGCAGCCCCCCCAGGGACACCGGGGAGCTGTTTTTT.